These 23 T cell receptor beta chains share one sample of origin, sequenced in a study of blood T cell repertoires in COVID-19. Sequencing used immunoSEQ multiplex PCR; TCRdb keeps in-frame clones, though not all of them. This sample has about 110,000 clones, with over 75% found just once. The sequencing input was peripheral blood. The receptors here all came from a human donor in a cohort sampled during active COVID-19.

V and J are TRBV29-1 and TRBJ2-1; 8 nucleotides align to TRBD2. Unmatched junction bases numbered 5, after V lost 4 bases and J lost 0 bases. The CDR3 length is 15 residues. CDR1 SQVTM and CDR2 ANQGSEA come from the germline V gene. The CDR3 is CSVVRGASSYNEQFF. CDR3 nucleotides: TGCAGCGTTGTGCGGGGGGCCAGCTCCTACAATGAGCAGTTCTTC.

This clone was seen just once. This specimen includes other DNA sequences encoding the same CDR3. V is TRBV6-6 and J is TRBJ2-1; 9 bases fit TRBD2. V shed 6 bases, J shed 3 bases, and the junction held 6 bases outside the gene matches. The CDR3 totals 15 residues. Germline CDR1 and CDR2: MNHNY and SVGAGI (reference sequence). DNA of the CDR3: TGTGCCAGCAGGAGACTAGCGGAGGACTACAATGAGCAGTTCTTC. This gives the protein CASRRLAEDYNEQFF.

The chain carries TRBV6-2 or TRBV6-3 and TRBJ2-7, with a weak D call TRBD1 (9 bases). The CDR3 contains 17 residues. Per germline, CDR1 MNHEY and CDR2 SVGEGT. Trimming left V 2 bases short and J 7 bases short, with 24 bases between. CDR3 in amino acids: CASSYPVSDRGLVEQYF. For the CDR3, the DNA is TGTGCCAGCAGTTACCCAGTATCGGACAGGGGACTAGTAGAGCAGTACTTC.

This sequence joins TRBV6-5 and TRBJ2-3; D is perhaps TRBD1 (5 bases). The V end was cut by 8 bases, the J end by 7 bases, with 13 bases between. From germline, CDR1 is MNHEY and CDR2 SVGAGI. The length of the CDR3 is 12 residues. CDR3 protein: CASGAVANTQYF. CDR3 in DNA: TGTGCCAGCGGGGCAGTGGCTAATACGCAGTATTTT.

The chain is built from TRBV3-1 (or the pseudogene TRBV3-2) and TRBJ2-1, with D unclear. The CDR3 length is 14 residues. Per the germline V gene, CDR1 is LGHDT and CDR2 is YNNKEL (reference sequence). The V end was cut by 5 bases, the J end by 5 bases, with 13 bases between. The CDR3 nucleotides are TGTGCCAGCAGCGCGTCTAGTGGTCACAATGAGCAGTTCTTC. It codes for CASSASSGHNEQFF.

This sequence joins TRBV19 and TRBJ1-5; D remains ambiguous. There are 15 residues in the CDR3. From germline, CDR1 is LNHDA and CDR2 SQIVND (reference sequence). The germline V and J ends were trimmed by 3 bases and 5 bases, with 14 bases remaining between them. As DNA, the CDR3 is TGTGCCAGTAGTATGATTGAGGGCGGTGATCAGCCCCAGCATTTT. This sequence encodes CASSMIEGGDQPQHF.

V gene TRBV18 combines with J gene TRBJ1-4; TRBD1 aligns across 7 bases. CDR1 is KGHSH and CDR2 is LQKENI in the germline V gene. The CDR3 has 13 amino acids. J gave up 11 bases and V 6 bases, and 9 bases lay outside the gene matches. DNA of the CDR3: TGTGCCAGCTCGCCCCGGGACAGACTTAAACTGTTTTTT. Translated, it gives CASSPRDRLKLFF. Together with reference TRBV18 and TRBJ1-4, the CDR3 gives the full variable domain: NAGVMQNPRHLVRRRGQEARLRCSPMKGHSHVYWYRQLPEEGLKFMVYLQKENIIDESGMPKERFSAEFPKEGPSILRIQQVVRGDSAAYFCASSPRDRLKLFFGSGTQLSVL.

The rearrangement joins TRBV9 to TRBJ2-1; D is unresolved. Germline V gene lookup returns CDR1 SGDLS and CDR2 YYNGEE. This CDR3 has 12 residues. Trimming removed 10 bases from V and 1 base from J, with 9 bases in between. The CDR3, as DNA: TGTGCCGGATGGAGTTCCTACAATGAGCAGTTCTTC. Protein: CAGWSSYNEQFF.

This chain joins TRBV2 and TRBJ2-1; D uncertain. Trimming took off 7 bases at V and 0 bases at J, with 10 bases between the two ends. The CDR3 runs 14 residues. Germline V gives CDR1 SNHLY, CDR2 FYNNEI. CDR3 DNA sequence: TGTGCCAGCACTCCACAGAGCTCCTACAATGAGCAGTTCTTC. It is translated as CASTPQSSYNEQFF.

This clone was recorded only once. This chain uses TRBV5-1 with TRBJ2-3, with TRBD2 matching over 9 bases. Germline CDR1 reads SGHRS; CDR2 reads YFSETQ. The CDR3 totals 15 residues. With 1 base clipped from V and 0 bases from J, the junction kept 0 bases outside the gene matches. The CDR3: CASSLTSGSTDTQYF. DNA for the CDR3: TGCGCCAGCAGCTTGACTAGCGGGAGCACAGATACGCAGTATTTT. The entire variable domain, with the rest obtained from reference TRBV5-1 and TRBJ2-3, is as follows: KAGVTQTPRYLIKTRGQQVTLSCSPISGHRSVSWYQQTPGQGLQFLFEYFSETQRNKGNFPGRFSGRQFSNSRSEMNVSTLELGDSALYLCASSLTSGSTDTQYFGPGTRLTVL.

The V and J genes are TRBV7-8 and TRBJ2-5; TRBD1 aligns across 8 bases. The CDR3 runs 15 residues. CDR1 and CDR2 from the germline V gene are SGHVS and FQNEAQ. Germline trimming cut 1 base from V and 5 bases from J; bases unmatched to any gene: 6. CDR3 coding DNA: TGTGCCAGCAGCTTAGAGGACAGGGACGGCGAGACCCAGTACTTC. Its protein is CASSLEDRDGETQYF.

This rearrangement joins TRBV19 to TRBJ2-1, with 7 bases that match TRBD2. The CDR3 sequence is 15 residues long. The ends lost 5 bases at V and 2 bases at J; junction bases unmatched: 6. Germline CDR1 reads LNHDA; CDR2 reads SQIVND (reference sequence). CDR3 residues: CASSPASGTYNEQFF. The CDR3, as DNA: TGTGCCAGTAGTCCCGCTAGCGGTACCTACAATGAGCAGTTCTTC. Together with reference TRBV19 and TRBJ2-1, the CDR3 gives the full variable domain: DGGITQSPKYLFRKEGQNVTLSCEQNLNHDAMYWYRQDPGQGLRLIYYSQIVNDFQKGDIAEGYSVSREKKESFPLTVTSAQKNPTAFYLCASSPASGTYNEQFFGPGTRLTVL.

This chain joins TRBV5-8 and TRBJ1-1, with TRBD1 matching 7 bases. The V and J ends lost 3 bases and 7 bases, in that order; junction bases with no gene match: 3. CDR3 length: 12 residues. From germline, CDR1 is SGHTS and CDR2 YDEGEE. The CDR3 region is CASSWTGLEAFF. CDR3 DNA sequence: TGTGCCAGCAGCTGGACAGGTCTTGAAGCTTTCTTT.

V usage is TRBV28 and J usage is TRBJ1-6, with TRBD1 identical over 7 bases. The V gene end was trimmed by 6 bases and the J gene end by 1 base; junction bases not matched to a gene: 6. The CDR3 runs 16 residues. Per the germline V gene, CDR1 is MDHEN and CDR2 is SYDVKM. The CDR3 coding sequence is TGTGCCAGCAGACCTTACAGGGGTTCCTATAATTCACCCCTCCACTTT. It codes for CASRPYRGSYNSPLHF.

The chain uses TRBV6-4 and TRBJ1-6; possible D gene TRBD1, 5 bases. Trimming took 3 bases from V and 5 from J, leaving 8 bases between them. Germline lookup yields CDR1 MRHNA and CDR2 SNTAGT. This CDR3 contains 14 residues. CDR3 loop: CASSERGNNSPLHF. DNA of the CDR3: TGTGCCAGCAGTGAACGGGGGAATAATTCACCCCTCCACTTT.

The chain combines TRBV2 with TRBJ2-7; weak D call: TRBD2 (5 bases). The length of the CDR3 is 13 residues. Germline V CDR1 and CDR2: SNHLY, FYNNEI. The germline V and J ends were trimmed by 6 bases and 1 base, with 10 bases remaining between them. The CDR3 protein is CASSGLGSYEQYF. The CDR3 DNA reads TGTGCCAGCAGCGGACTCGGTTCCTACGAGCAGTACTTC. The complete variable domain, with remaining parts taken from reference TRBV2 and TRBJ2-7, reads EPEVTQTPSHQVTQMGQEVILRCVPISNHLYFYWYRQILGQKVEFLVSFYNNEISEKSEIFDDQFSVERPDGSNFTLKIRSTKLEDSAMYFCASSGLGSYEQYFGPGTRLTVT.

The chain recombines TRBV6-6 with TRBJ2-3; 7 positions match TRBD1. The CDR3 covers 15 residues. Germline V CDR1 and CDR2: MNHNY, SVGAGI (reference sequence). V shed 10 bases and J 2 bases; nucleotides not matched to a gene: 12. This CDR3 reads CATQTDRAITDTQYF. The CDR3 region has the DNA TGTGCCACGCAAACCGACAGGGCGATCACAGATACGCAGTATTTT.

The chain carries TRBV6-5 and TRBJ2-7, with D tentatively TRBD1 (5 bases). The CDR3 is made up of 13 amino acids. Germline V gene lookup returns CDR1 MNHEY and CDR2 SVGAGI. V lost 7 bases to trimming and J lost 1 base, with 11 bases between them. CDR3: CASIGSGSYEQYF. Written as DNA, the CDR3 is TGTGCCAGCATTGGGTCAGGGTCCTACGAGCAGTACTTC.

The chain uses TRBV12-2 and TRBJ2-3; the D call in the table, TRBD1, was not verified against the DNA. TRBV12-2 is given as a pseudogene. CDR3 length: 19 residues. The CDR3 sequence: CASRSASTGGALTTDTQYF. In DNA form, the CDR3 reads TGTGCAAGTCGCTCCGCCTCTACAGGGGGCGCGTTGACCACAGATACGCAGTATTTT.

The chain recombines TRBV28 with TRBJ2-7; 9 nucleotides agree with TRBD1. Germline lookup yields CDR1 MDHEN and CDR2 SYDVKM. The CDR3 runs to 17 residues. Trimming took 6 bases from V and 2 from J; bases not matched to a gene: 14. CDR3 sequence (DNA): TGTGCCAGCAGCGCCCCCCGAAGGACAGGGGATACCTACGAGCAGTACTTC. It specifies CASSAPRRTGDTYEQYF.

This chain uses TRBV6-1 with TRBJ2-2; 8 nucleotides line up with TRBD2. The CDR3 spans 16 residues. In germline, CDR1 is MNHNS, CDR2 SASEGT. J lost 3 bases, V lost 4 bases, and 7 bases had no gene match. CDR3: CASSALGGRYTGELFF. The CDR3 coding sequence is TGTGCCAGCAGTGCCCTAGGCGGGAGGTACACCGGGGAGCTGTTTTTT.

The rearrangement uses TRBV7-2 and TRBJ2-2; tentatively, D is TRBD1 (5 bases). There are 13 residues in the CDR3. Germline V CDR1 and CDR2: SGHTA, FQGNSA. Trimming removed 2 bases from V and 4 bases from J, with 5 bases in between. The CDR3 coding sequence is TGTGCCAGCAGCTTAAGGGGCACCGGGGAGCTGTTTTTT. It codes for CASSLRGTGELFF.

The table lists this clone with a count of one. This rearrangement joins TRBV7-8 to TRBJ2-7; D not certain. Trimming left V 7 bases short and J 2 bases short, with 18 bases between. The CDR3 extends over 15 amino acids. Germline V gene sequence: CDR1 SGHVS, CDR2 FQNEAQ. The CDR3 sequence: CASKSRVGATYEQYF. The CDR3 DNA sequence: TGTGCCAGCAAATCCCGGGTAGGAGCAACCTACGAGCAGTACTTC. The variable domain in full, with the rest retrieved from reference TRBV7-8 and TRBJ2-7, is GAGVSQSPRYKVAKRGQDVALRCDPISGHVSLFWYQQALGQGPEFLTYFQNEAQLDKSGLPSDRFFAERPEGSVSTLKIQRTQQEDSAVYLCASKSRVGATYEQYFGPGTRLTVT.